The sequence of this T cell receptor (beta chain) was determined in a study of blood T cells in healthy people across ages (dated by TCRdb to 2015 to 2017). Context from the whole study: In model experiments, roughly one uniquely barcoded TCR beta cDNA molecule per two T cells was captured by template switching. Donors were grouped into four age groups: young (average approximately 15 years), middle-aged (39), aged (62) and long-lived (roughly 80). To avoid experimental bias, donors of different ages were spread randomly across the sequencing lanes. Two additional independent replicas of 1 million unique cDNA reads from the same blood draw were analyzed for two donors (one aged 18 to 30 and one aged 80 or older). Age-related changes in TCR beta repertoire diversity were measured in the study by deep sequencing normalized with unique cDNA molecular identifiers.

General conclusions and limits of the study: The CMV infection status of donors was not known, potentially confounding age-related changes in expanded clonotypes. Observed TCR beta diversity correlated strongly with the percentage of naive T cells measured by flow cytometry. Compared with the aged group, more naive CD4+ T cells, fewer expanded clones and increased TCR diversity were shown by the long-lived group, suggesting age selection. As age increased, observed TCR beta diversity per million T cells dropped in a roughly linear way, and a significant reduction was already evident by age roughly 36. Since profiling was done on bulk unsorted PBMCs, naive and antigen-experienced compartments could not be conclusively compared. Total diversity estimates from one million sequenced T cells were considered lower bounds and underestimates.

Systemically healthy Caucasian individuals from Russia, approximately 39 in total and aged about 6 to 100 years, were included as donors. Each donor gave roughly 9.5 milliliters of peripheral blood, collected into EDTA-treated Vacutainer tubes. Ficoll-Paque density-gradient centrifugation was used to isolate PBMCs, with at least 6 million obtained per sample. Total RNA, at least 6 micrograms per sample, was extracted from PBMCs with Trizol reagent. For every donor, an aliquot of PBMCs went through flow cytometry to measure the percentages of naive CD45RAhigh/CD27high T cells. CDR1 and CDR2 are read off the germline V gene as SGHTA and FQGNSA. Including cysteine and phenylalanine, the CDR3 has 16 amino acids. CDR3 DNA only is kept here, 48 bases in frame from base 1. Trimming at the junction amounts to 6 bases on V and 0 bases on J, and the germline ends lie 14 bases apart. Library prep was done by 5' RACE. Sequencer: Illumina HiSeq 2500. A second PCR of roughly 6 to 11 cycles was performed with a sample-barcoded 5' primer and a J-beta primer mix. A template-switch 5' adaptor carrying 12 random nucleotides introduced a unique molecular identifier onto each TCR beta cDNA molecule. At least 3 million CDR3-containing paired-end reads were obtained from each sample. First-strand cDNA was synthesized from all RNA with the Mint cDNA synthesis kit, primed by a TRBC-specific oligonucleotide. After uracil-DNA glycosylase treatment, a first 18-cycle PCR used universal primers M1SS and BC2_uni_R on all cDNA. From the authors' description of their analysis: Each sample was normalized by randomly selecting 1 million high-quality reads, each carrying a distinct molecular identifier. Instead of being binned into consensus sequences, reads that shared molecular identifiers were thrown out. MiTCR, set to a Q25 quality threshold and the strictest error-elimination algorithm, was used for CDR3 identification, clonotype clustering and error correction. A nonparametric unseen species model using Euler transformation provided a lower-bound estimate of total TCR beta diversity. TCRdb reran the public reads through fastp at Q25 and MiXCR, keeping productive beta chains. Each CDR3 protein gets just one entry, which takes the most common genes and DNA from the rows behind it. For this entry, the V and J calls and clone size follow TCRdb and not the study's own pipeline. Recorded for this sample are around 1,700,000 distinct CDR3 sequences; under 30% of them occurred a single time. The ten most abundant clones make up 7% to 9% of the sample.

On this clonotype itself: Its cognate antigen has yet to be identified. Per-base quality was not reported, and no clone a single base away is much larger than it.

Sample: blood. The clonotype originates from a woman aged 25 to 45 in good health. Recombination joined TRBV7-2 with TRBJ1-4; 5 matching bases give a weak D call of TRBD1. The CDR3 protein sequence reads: CASRKGTAATNEKLFF. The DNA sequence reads TGTGCCAGCAGAAAAGGGACGGCTGCAACTAATGAAAAACTGTTTTTT.